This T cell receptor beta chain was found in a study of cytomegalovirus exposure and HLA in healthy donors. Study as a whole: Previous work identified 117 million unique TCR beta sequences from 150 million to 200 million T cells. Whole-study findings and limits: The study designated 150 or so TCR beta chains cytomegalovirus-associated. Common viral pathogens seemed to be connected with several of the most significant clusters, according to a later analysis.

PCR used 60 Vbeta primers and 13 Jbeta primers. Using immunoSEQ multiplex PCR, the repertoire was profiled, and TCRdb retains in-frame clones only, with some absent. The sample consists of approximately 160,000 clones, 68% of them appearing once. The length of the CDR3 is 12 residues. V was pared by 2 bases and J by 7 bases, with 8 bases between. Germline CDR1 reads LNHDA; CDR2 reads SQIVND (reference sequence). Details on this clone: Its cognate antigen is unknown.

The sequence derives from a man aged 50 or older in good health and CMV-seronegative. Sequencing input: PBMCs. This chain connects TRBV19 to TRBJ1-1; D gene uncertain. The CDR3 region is CASSIPKSEAFF. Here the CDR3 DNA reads TGTGCCAGTAGTATACCCAAGAGTGAAGCTTTCTTT.